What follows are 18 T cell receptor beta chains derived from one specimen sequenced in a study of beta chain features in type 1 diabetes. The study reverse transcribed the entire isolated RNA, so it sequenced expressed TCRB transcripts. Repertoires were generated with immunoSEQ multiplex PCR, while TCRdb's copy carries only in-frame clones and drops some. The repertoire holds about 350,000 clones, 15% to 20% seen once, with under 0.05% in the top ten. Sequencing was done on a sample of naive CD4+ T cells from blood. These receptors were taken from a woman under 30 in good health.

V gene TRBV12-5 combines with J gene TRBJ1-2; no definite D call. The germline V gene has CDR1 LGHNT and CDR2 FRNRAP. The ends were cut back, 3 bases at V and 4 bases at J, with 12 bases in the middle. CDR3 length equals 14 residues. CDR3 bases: TGTGCTAGTGGTTTCTGGGCCCGTGGCTATGGCTACACCTTC. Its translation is CASGFWARGYGYTF.

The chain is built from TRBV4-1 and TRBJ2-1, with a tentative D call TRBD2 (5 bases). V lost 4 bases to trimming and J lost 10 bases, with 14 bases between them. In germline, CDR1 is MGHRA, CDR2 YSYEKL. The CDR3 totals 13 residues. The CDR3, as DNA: TGCGCCAGCAGCCCCGGCCCGGGGTTGGAGCAGTTCTTC. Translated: CASSPGPGLEQFF.

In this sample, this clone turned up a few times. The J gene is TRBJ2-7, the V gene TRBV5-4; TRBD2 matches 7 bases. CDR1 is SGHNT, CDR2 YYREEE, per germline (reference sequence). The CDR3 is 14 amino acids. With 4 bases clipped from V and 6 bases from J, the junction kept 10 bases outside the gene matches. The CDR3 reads CASSVSGWGGEQYF. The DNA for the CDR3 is TGTGCCAGCAGCGTGTCTGGTTGGGGGGGCGAGCAGTACTTC.

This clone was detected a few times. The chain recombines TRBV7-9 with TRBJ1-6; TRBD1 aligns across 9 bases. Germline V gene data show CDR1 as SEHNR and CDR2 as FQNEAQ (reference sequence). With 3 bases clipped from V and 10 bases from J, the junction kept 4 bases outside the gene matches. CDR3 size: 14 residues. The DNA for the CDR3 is TGTGCCAGCAGCTTGGGACAGGGACGATCACCCCTCCACTTT. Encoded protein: CASSLGQGRSPLHF.

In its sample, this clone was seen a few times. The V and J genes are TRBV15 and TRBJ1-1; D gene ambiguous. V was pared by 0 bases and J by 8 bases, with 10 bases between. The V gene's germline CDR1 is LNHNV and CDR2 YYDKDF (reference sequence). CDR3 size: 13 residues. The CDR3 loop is CATSREGGREAFF. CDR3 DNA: TGTGCCACCAGCAGAGAAGGAGGTAGGGAAGCTTTCTTT.

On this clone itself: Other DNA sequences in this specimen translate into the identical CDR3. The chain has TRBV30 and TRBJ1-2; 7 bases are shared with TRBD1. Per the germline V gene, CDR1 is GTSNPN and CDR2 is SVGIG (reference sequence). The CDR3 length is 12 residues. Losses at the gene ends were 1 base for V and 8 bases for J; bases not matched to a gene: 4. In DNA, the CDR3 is TGTGCCTGGAGTGGACAGGGTTACGGCTACACCTTC. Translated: CAWSGQGYGYTF.

In DNA, the CDR3 is TGTGCCAGCAGCCTTCTAGCGACCAGCACAGATACGCAGTATTTT. Translating gives CASSLLATSTDTQYF. V gene TRBV2 combines with J gene TRBJ2-3; tentative D call: TRBD2 (6 bases). The CDR3 is 15 residues long. Trimming took 6 bases from V and 0 from J, leaving 13 bases between them. CDR1 and CDR2 (germline): SNHLY, FYNNEI.

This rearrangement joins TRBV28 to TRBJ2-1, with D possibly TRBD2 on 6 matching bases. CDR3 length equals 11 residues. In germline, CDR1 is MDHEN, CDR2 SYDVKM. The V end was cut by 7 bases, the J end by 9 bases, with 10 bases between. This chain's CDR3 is CASTGGVEQFF. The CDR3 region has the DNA TGTGCCAGCACCGGGGGTGTTGAGCAGTTCTTC.

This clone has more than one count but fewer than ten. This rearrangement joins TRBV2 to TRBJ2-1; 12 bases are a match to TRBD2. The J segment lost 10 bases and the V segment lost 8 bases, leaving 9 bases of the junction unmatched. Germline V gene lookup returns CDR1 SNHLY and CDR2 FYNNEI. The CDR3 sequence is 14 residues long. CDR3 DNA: TGTGCCAGCGCCCGGCGGCTAGCGGGAGGGGAGCAGTTCTTC. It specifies CASARRLAGGEQFF.

CDR3 in amino acids: CAWTRLAGTYNEQFF. The CDR3 coding sequence is TGTGCCTGGACGCGACTAGCGGGAACCTACAATGAGCAGTTCTTC. The chain employs TRBV30 and TRBJ2-1, with 11 bases that match TRBD2. V trimming: 4 bases; J trimming: 2 bases; junction bases outside the gene matches: 4. This CDR3 has 15 amino acids. Germline V gene sequence: CDR1 GTSNPN, CDR2 SVGIG (reference sequence).

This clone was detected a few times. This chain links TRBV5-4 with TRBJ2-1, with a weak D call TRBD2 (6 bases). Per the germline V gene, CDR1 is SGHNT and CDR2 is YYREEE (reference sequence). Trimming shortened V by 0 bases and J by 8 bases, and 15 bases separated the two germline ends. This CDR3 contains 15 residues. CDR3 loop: CASSLGLGSGYEQFF. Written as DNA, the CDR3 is TGTGCCAGCAGCTTGGGACTAGGATCTGGCTATGAGCAGTTCTTC.

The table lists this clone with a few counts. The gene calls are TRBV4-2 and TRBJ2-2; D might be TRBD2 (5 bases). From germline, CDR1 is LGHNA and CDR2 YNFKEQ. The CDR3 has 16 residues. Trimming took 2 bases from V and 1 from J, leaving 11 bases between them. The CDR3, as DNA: TGTGCCAGCAGCCAACGTCGGGCGGGGAACACCGGGGAGCTGTTTTTT. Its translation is CASSQRRAGNTGELFF.

In DNA form, the CDR3 reads TGCGCCAGCAGCCCGGGGACTAGGGGACAGTCCTACGAGCAGTACTTC. This gives the protein CASSPGTRGQSYEQYF. This chain connects TRBV5-1 to TRBJ2-7, with D possibly TRBD2 on 8 matching bases. The CDR3 totals 16 residues. Trimming cost V 4 bases and J 1 base, with 18 bases left between them. Germline V gene lookup returns CDR1 SGHRS and CDR2 YFSETQ.

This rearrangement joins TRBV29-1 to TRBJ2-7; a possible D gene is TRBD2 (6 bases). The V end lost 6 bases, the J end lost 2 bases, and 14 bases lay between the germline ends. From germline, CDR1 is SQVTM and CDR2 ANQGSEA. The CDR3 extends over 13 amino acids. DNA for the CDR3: TGCAGCGTCATGAGACTAGGACCCTACGAGCAGTACTTC. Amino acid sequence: CSVMRLGPYEQYF.

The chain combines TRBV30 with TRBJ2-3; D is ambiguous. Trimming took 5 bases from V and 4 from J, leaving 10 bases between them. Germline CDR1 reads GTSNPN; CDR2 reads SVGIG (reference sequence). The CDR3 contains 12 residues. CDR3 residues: CAWAYRADTQYF. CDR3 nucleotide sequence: TGTGCCTGGGCATATCGGGCAGATACGCAGTATTTT. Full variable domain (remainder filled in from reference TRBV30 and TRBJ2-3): SQTIHQWPATLVQPVGSPLSLECTVEGTSNPNLYWYRQAAGRGLQLLFYSVGIGQISSEVPQNLSASRPQDRQFILSSKKLLLSDSGFYLCAWAYRADTQYFGPGTRLTVL.

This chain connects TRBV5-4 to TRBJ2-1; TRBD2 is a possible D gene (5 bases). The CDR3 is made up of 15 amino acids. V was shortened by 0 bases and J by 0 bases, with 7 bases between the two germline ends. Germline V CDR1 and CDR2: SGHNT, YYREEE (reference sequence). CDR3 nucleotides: TGTGCCAGCAGCTTGGACGGGAACTCCTACAATGAGCAGTTCTTC. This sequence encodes CASSLDGNSYNEQFF.

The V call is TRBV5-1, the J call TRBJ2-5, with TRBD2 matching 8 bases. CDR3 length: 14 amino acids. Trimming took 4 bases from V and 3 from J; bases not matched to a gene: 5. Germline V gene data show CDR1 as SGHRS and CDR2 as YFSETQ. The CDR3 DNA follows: TGCGCCAGCAGCCCGGGGACTAGTGAAGAGACCCAGTACTTC. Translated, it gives CASSPGTSEETQYF.

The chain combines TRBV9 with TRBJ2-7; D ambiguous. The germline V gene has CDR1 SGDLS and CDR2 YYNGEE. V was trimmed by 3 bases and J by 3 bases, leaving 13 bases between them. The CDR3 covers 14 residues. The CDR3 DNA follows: TGTGCCAGCAGCGCCATAGCTTCGAGCTACGAGCAGTACTTC. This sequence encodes CASSAIASSYEQYF.